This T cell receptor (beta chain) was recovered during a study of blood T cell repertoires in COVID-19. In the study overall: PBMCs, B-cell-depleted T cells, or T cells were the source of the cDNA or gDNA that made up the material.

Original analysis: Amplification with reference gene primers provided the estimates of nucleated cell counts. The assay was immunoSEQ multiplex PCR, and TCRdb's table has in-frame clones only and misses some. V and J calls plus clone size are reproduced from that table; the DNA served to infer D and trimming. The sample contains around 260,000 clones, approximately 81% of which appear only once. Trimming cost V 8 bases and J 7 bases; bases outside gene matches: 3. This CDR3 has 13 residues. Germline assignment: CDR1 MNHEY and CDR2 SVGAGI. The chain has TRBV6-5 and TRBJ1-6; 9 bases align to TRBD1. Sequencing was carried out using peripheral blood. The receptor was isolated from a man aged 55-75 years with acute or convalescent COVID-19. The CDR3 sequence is CASSDRGNSPLHF. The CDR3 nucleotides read TGTGCCAGCTCTGACAGGGGGAATTCACCCCTCCACTTT.